A selection of T cell receptor beta chains follows, all from one sample in a study of shared clonotypes between healthy human individuals. Measured with immunoSEQ multiplex PCR; TCRdb has only the in-frame clones, and not every one. The data contain around 2,000,000 clones, around 95% of them singletons. Sequenced: naive CD4+ T cells sorted from blood. The origin of the receptors is a man between 18 and 35 years old in good health. CDR3s include the opening cysteine and the closing phenylalanine or tryptophan. The D gene is left open where the match is weak. Size is omitted from some rows. Given values are once, few, many or a class for expanded clones.

.,TRBJ2-5,TRBV18,TRBD1,TGTGCCAGCTCACCCGGGACAGCTACGGGGGAGACCCAGTACTTC,CASSPGTATGETQYF
.,TRBJ2-5,TRBV4-2,TRBD2,TGTGCCAGCAGCCCCGAACTAGCGGGGGGGAGAGGTACCCAGTACTTC,CASSPELAGGRGTQYF
.,TRBJ1-1,TRBV7-9,.,TGTGCCAGCAGCCCCAGGGAGTTGAACACTGAAGCTTTCTTT,CASSPRELNTEAFF
.,TRBJ2-3,TRBV2,TRBD2,TGTGCCAGCAAGCTTAGCGGGAGAGAGACAGATACGCAGTATTTT,CASKLSGRETDTQYF
.,TRBJ1-6,TRBV7-2,.,TGTGCCAGCAGCTCCCCAGGAGGTCCCCCGGCACCCCTCCACTTT,CASSSPGGPPAPLHF
.,TRBJ2-6,TRBV4-3,TRBD1,TGCGCCAGCAGCCAAGATTTACACGGACAGGGGTCCGTCCTGACTTTC,CASSQDLHGQGSVLTF
.,TRBJ1-1,TRBV30,.,TGTGCCTGGAGTGCTGGGAGGACAGCCCATATGAACACTGAAGCTTTCTTT,CAWSAGRTAHMNTEAFF
once,TRBJ2-3,TRBV6-1,TRBD2,TGTGCCAGCGCGGGAGGACCCCTCAGCACAGATACGCAGTATTTT,CASAGGPLSTDTQYF
once,TRBJ1-5,TRBV4-3,.,TGCGCCAGCAGCCGTGGCTTGGGTCAGCCCCAGCATTTT,CASSRGLGQPQHF
.,TRBJ2-7,TRBV18,TRBD1,TGTGCCAGCTCACCCGGGACAGGGTCCTACGAGCAGTACTTC,CASSPGTGSYEQYF
.,TRBJ2-4,TRBV12-5,.,TGTGCTAGTGCCCCCGAGGGCCTCGTCAAAAACATTCAGTACTTC,CASAPEGLVKNIQYF